This T cell receptor (beta chain) comes out of a study of blood T cell repertoires in COVID-19. As handled by the study authors: Amplifying reference gene primers gave estimates of nucleated cell counts. Produced via immunoSEQ multiplex PCR; TCRdb's table is partial and in-frame only. V and J calls and clone size follow that table, whereas D and trimming were derived from the DNA. The sample holds about 300,000 clones, around 86% seen once. Unmatched junction bases numbered 10, after V lost 0 bases and J lost 9 bases. The CDR3 is made up of 17 amino acids. Per germline, CDR1 SGHNT and CDR2 YENEEA. Cohort allocation depended upon clinical history that participants reported. Recovered Cohort 3 donors showed two negative PCRs, clearance, or symptom resolution.

The V and J genes are TRBV11-3 and TRBJ2-1, with 11 bases lining up with TRBD2. The sample was PBMCs or T cells enriched from blood (not recorded which). The sequence was obtained from a man aged 25 to 45 who had recovered from COVID-19. CDR3 sequence (DNA): TGTGCCAGCAGCTTAGAGGCTCTAGCGGGAGGTCGTAGTGAGCAGTTCTTC. This sequence encodes CASSLEALAGGRSEQFF.